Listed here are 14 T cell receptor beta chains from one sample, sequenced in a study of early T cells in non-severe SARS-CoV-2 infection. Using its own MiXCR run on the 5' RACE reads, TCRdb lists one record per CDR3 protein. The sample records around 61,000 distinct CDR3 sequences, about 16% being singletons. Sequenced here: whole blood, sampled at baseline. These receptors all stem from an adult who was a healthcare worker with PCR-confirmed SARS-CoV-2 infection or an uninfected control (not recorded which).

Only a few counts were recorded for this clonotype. CDR3 in amino acids: CASSITSGSYEQYF. The CDR3 DNA is TGTGCCAGTAGTATTACTAGCGGGAGCTACGAGCAGTACTTC. The chain couples TRBV19 to TRBJ2-7; 11 positions agree with TRBD2. The V gene's germline CDR1 is LNHDA and CDR2 SQIVND (reference sequence). This CDR3 is built from 14 residues. The V and J ends lost 3 bases and 3 bases, in that order; junction bases with no gene match: 1. The full variable domain, completed using reference TRBV19 and TRBJ2-7, is DGGITQSPKYLFRKEGQNVTLSCEQNLNHDAMYWYRQDPGQGLRLIYYSQIVNDFQKGDIAEGYSVSREKKESFPLTVTSAQKNPTAFYLCASSITSGSYEQYFGPGTRLTVT.

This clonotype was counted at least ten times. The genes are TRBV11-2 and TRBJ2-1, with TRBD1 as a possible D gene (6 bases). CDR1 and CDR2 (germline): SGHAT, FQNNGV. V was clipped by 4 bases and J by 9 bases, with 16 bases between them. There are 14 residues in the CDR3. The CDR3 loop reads CASSSIRGVGEQFF. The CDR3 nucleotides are TGTGCCAGCAGCTCCATCAGGGGAGTGGGTGAGCAGTTCTTC.

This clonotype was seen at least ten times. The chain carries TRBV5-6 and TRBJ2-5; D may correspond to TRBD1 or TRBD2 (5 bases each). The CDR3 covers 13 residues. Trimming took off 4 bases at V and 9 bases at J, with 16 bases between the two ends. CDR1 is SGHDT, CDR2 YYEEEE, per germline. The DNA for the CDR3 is TGTGCCAGCAGCGGGGACCAACGTCAGGCCCAGTACTTC. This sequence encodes CASSGDQRQAQYF.

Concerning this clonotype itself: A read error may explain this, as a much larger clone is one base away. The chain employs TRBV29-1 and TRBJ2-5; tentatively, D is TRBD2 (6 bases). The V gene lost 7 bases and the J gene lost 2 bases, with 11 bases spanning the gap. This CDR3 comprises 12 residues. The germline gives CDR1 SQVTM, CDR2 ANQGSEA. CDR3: CSAWGLQETQYF. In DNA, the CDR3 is TGCAGCGCCTGGGGACTGCAAGAGACCCAGTACTTC.

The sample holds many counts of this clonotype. The DNA of the CDR3 is TGTGCCAGCAGTTTAGTGGGAGAGGTACGGGGTACGCAGTATTTT. This sequence encodes CASSLVGEVRGTQYF. The chain combines TRBV28 with TRBJ2-3; TRBD2 is a possible D gene (5 bases). The V gene's germline CDR1 is MDHEN and CDR2 SYDVKM. The CDR3 contains 15 residues. The germline V and J ends were trimmed by 2 bases and 8 bases, with 17 bases remaining between them.

CDR3: CSGWDRTNYGYTF. CDR3 coding DNA: TGCAGTGGTTGGGACAGGACAAACTATGGCTACACCTTC. V gene TRBV20-1 combines with J gene TRBJ1-2; 8 bases map to TRBD1. CDR1 is DFQATT, CDR2 SNEGSKA, per germline (reference sequence). The trim removed 7 bases at V and 2 bases at J, leaving 6 bases unmatched. The CDR3 is made up of 13 amino acids.

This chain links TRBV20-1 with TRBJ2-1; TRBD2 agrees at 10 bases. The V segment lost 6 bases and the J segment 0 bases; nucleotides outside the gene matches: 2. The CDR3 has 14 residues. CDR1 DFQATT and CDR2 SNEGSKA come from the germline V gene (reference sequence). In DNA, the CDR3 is TGCAGTGCCCCTAGCGGGAGCTCCTACAATGAGCAGTTCTTC. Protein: CSAPSGSSYNEQFF.

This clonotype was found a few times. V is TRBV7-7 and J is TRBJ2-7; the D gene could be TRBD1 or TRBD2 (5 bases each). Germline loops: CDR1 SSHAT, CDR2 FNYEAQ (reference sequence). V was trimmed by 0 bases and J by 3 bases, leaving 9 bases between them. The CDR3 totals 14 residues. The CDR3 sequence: CASSLAKGSYEQYF. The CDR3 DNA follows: TGTGCCAGCAGCTTAGCTAAGGGGAGCTACGAGCAGTACTTC.

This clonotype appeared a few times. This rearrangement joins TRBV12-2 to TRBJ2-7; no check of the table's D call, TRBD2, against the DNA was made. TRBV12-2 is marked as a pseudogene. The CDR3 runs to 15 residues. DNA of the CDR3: TGTGCAAGTCGCTTAGCGGCTAGCGGGATCTACGAGCAGTACTTC. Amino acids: CASRLAASGIYEQYF.

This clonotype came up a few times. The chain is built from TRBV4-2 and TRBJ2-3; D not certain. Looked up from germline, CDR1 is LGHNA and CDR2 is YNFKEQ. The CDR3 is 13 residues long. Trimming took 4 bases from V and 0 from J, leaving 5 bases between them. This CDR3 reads CASSLPSTDTQYF. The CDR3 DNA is TGTGCCAGCAGCCTTCCTAGCACAGATACGCAGTATTTT.

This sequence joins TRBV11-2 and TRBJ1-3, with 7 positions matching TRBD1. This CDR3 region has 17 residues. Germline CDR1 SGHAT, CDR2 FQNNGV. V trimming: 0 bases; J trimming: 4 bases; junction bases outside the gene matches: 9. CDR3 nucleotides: TGTGCCAGCAGCTTAGATGCCGGAGACAGGGAGGGAAACACCATATATTTT. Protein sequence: CASSLDAGDREGNTIYF. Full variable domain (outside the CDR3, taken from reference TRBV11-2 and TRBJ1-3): EAGVAQSPRYKIIEKRQSVAFWCNPISGHATLYWYQQILGQGPKLLIQFQNNGVVDDSQLPKDRFSAERLKGVDSTLKIQPAKLEDSAVYLCASSLDAGDREGNTIYFGEGSWLTVV.

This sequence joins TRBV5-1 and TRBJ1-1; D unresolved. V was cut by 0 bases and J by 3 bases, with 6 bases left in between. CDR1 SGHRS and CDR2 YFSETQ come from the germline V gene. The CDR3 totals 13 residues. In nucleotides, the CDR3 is TGCGCCAGCAGCTTGGGTCAGGACACTGAAGCTTTCTTT. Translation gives CASSLGQDTEAFF.

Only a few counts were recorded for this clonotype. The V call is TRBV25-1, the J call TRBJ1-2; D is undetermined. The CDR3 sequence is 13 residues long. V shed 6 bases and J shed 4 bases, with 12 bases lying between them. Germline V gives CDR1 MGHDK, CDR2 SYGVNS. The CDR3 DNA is TGTGCCAGCAGGGAGGGTATTGGCTATGGCTACACCTTC. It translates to CASREGIGYGYTF.

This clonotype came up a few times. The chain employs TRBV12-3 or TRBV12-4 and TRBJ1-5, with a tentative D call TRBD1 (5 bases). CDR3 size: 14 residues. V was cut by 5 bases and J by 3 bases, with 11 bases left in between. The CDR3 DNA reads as TGTGCCAGCAGTCGTCAGGGACCCAATCAGCCCCAGCATTTT. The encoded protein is CASSRQGPNQPQHF.